Listed below are T cell receptor beta chains from one sample, sequenced in a study of blood T cell repertoires in COVID-19. Here immunoSEQ multiplex PCR was the method, and the copy in TCRdb shows in-frame clones only, minus some. Here the sample spans about 280,000 clones, roughly 90% being singletons. Sequencing was performed on peripheral blood. The receptors shown here come from a man aged 18 to 30 with active or convalescent COVID-19. Both conserved end residues are part of each CDR3. The D gene is left open where the match is weak. Clone size, where shown, is once, few, many, or a class for clones that have expanded.

V gene: TRBV11-2
D gene: TRBD1
J gene: TRBJ1-2
clone size: .
CDR3 length: 15
CDR3 protein: CASSSGQDPPHGYTF
CDR3 DNA: TGTGCCAGCAGCTCAGGACAGGATCCTCCTCATGGCTACACCTTC

V gene: TRBV16
D gene: TRBD2
J gene: TRBJ2-3
clone size: .
CDR3 length: 18
CDR3 protein: CASSLTLGRGPSTDTQYF
CDR3 DNA: TGTGCCAGCAGCCTAACCCTTGGGAGGGGTCCCAGCACAGATACGCAGTATTTT

V gene: TRBV27
D gene: TRBD1
J gene: TRBJ2-3
clone size: .
CDR3 length: 15
CDR3 protein: CASRPDRVFTDTQYF
CDR3 DNA: TGTGCCAGCAGGCCGGACAGGGTGTTCACAGATACGCAGTATTTT

V gene: TRBV27
D gene: .
J gene: TRBJ1-4
clone size: once
CDR3 length: 15
CDR3 protein: CASSLAGLGREKLFF
CDR3 DNA: TGTGCCAGCAGTTTAGCGGGGCTAGGACGGGAAAAACTGTTTTTT

V gene: TRBV29-1
D gene: .
J gene: TRBJ1-2
clone size: .
CDR3 length: 15
CDR3 protein: CSVEAPGGANYGYTF
CDR3 DNA: TGCAGCGTTGAAGCCCCCGGAGGGGCAAACTATGGCTACACCTTC

V gene: TRBV11-2
D gene: .
J gene: TRBJ2-7
clone size: .
CDR3 length: 11
CDR3 protein: CASTQGTEQYF
CDR3 DNA: TGTGCCAGCACCCAGGGGACCGAGCAGTACTTC

V gene: TRBV5-1
D gene: TRBD1
J gene: TRBJ1-6
clone size: .
CDR3 length: 18
CDR3 protein: CASSIQPGTGERNSPLHF
CDR3 DNA: TGCGCCAGCAGCATTCAACCCGGGACAGGAGAACGTAATTCACCCCTCCACTTT

V gene: TRBV7-9
D gene: TRBD1
J gene: TRBJ2-6
clone size: .
CDR3 length: 15
CDR3 protein: CASGQGAGGANVLTF
CDR3 DNA: TGTGCCAGCGGACAGGGGGCGGGAGGGGCCAACGTCCTGACTTTC

V gene: TRBV7-2
D gene: .
J gene: TRBJ1-1
clone size: .
CDR3 length: 13
CDR3 protein: CASRGHMNTEAFF
CDR3 DNA: TGTGCCAGCAGGGGGCACATGAACACTGAAGCTTTCTTT

V gene: TRBV5-6
D gene: .
J gene: TRBJ1-2
clone size: .
CDR3 length: 14
CDR3 protein: CASGRREGNYGYTF
CDR3 DNA: TGTGCCAGCGGAAGGAGGGAGGGAAACTATGGCTACACCTTC

V gene: TRBV18
D gene: .
J gene: TRBJ2-3
clone size: .
CDR3 length: 15
CDR3 protein: CASSPRALSSDTQYF
CDR3 DNA: TGTGCCAGCTCACCGCGGGCCCTCTCAAGCGATACGCAGTATTTT

V gene: TRBV4-1
D gene: .
J gene: TRBJ1-2
clone size: .
CDR3 length: 16
CDR3 protein: CASSQDVAGAWEGYTF
CDR3 DNA: TGCGCCAGCAGCCAAGATGTAGCAGGGGCATGGGAAGGCTACACCTTC

V gene: TRBV6-2/TRBV6-3
D gene: TRBD1
J gene: TRBJ1-5
clone size: large
CDR3 length: 14
CDR3 protein: CASSSGTENQPQHF
CDR3 DNA: TGTGCCAGCAGTTCCGGGACAGAGAATCAGCCCCAGCATTTT

V gene: TRBV2
D gene: .
J gene: TRBJ1-1
clone size: .
CDR3 length: 14
CDR3 protein: CASSVREAGARAFF
CDR3 DNA: TGTGCCAGCAGTGTACGGGAGGCGGGCGCTAGAGCTTTCTTT

V gene: TRBV4-1
D gene: .
J gene: TRBJ2-7
clone size: .
CDR3 length: 13
CDR3 protein: CASSQVGGHEQYF
CDR3 DNA: TGCGCCAGCAGCCAAGTTGGAGGCCACGAGCAGTACTTC

V gene: TRBV5-4
D gene: .
J gene: TRBJ2-3
clone size: .
CDR3 length: 14
CDR3 protein: CASSLDLYTDTQYF
CDR3 DNA: TGTGCCAGCAGCTTGGATCTATACACAGATACGCAGTATTTT

V gene: TRBV10-2
D gene: TRBD1
J gene: TRBJ1-1
clone size: .
CDR3 length: 14
CDR3 protein: CATADRVITLTAFF
CDR3 DNA: TGCGCCACCGCGGACAGGGTCATAACACTGACAGCTTTCTTT